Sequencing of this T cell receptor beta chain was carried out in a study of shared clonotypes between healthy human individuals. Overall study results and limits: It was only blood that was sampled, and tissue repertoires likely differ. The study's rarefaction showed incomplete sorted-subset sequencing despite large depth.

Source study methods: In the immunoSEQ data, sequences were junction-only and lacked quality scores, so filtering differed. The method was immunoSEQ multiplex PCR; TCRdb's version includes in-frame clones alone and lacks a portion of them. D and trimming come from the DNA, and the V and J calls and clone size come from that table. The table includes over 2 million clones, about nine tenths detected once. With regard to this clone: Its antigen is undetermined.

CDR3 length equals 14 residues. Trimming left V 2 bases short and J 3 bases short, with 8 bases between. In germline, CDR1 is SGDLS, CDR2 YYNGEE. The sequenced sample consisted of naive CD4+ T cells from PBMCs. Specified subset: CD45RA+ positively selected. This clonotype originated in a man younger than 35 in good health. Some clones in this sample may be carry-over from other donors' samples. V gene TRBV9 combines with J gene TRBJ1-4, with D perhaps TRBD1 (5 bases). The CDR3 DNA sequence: TGTGCCAGCAGCGTGGGGGTGGCTAATGAAAAACTGTTTTTT. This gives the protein CASSVGVANEKLFF.